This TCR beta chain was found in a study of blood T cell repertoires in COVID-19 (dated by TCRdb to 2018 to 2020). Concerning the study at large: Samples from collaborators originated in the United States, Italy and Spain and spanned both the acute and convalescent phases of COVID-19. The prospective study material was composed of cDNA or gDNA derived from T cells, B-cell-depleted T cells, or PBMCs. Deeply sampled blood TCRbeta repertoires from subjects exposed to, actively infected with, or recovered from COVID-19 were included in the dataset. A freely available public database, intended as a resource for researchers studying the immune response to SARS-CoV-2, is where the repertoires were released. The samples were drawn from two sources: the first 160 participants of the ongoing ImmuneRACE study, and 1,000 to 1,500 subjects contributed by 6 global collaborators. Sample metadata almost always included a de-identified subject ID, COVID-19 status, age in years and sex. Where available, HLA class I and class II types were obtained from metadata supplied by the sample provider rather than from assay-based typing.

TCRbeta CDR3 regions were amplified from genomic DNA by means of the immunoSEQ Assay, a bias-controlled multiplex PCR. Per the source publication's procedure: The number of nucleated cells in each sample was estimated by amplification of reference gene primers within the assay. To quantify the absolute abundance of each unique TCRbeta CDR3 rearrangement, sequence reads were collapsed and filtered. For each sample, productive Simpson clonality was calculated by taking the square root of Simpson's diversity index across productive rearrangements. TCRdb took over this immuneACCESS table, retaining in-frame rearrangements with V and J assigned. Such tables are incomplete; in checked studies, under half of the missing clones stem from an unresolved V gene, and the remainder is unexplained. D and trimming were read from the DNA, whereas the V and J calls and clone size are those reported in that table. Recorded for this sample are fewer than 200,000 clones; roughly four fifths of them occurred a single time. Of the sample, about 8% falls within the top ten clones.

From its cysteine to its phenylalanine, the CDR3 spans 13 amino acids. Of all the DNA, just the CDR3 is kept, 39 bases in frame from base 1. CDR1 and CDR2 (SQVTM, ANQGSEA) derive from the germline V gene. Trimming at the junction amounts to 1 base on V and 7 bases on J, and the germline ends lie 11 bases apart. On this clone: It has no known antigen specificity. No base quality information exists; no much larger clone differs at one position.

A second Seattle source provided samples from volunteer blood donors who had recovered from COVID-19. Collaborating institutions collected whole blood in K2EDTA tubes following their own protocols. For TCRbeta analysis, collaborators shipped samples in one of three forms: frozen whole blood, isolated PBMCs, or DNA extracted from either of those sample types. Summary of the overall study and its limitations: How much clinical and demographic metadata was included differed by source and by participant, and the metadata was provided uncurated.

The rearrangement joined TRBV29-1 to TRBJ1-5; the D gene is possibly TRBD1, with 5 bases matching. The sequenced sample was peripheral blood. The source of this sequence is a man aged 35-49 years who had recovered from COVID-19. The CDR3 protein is CSVEVGWGQPQHF. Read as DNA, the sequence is TGCAGCGTTGAAGTGGGATGGGGCCAGCCCCAGCATTTT.